One and the same sample provided the 17 T cell receptor beta chains below, sequenced in a study of cytomegalovirus exposure and HLA in healthy donors. The PCR made use of 60 Vbeta and 13 Jbeta primers. TCRdb's copy holds only in-frame clones and misses some; the assay was immunoSEQ multiplex PCR. The repertoire holds 100,000 to 150,000 clones, with around 73% as singletons. The sample was PBMCs. These receptors were collected from a female donor in good health and CMV-seronegative.

This clone appeared a few times. V usage is TRBV11-2 and J usage is TRBJ2-5, with 11 bases identical to TRBD1. This CDR3 spans 15 amino acids. Germline values: CDR1 SGHAT, CDR2 FQNNGV. Trimming removed 3 bases from V and 4 bases from J; junction bases left unmatched: 4. The CDR3 loop is CASSFRDRGSETQYF. The CDR3 DNA is TGTGCCAGCAGCTTCAGGGACAGGGGGTCAGAGACCCAGTACTTC. Looking up the rest from reference TRBV11-2 and TRBJ2-5 gives the full variable domain: EAGVAQSPRYKIIEKRQSVAFWCNPISGHATLYWYQQILGQGPKLLIQFQNNGVVDDSQLPKDRFSAERLKGVDSTLKIQPAKLEDSAVYLCASSFRDRGSETQYFGPGTRLLVL.

This rearrangement joins TRBV19 to TRBJ2-2, with 9 positions matching TRBD1. Germline V gives CDR1 LNHDA, CDR2 SQIVND (reference sequence). Germline trimming cut 5 bases from V and 5 bases from J; bases unmatched to any gene: 3. The CDR3 consists of 14 residues. CDR3 coding DNA: TGTGCCAGTAGTCGGACAGGGGCTACCGGGGAGCTGTTTTTT. Its protein product is CASSRTGATGELFF.

This clone was observed a handful of times. The chain joins TRBV7-2 to TRBJ2-7, with D perhaps matching TRBD1 (5 bases). Trimming removed 1 base from V and 3 bases from J, with 7 bases in between. This CDR3 region has 13 residues. Per the germline V gene, CDR1 is SGHTA and CDR2 is FQGNSA. CDR3 DNA sequence: TGTGCCAGCAGCTTAGAGGGGTTCTACGAGCAGTACTTC. This sequence encodes CASSLEGFYEQYF.

This clone was picked up a small number of times. The rearrangement joins TRBV19 to TRBJ2-3, with 7 nucleotides matching TRBD2. Germline V gene data show CDR1 as LNHDA and CDR2 as SQIVND (reference sequence). V lost 9 bases and J lost 1; bases outside the gene matches: 7. The CDR3 runs to 14 residues. The CDR3 nucleotides are TGTGCCAGACACGCCCGGGAGGGCACAGATACGCAGTATTTT. Translated: CARHAREGTDTQYF.

V gene TRBV5-4 combines with J gene TRBJ2-6; 8 bases are a match to TRBD1. V lost 6 bases to trimming and J lost 1 base; unmatched junction nucleotides: 9. The CDR3 is 17 amino acids. In germline, CDR1 is SGHNT, CDR2 YYREEE (reference sequence). CDR3 nucleotides: TGTGCCAGCACCAGGACAGGGATTAATTCTGGGGCCAACGTCCTGACTTTC. This encodes CASTRTGINSGANVLTF. The complete variable domain, with remaining parts taken from reference TRBV5-4 and TRBJ2-6, reads ETGVTQSPTHLIKTRGQQVTLRCSSQSGHNTVSWYQQALGQGPQFIFQYYREEENGRGNFPPRFSGLQFPNYSSELNVNALELDDSALYLCASTRTGINSGANVLTFGAGSRLTVL.

The chain combines TRBV5-1 with TRBJ2-7; 10 bases agree with TRBD1. The CDR3 length is 14 residues. The V and J ends lost 5 bases and 6 bases, in that order; junction bases with no gene match: 8. The V gene's germline CDR1 is SGHRS and CDR2 YFSETQ. The CDR3 reads CASRSGTGDGEQYF. In DNA, the CDR3 is TGCGCCAGCAGGTCCGGGACAGGGGACGGCGAGCAGTACTTC.

The chain couples TRBV7-2 to TRBJ1-1, with D perhaps matching TRBD1 (6 bases). The CDR3 runs to 15 residues. The V and J ends lost 1 base and 1 base respectively, with 10 bases between them. CDR1 and CDR2 from the germline V gene are SGHTA and FQGNSA. The CDR3 DNA follows: TGTGCCAGCAGCTTAGTGTCGGGACAGAACACTGAAGCTTTCTTT. Translation: CASSLVSGQNTEAFF.

The chain combines TRBV27 with TRBJ2-7, with D unclear. CDR1 MNHEY and CDR2 SMNVEV come from the germline V gene (reference sequence). The CDR3 has 10 amino acids. The V end was cut by 3 bases, the J end by 6 bases, with 3 bases between. Here the CDR3 DNA reads TGTGCCAGCAGTTTGGCCGAGCAGTACTTC. It is translated as CASSLAEQYF.

This clone was found a few times. The chain combines TRBV18 with TRBJ1-4; D gene uncertain. The CDR3 runs 14 residues. Trimming shortened V by 2 bases and J by 5 bases, and 9 bases separated the two germline ends. Germline V gene sequence: CDR1 KGHSH, CDR2 LQKENI. CDR3 protein: CASSPGQSNEKLFF. CDR3 bases: TGTGCCAGCTCACCAGGGCAGTCGAATGAAAAACTGTTTTTT.

The rearrangement uses TRBV5-6 and TRBJ2-2; 7 positions agree with TRBD2. In germline, CDR1 is SGHDT, CDR2 YYEEEE. J lost 1 base, V lost 0 bases, and 3 bases had no gene match. CDR3 length: 16 amino acids. The CDR3 here is CASSLALAENTGELFF. The CDR3 nucleotides read TGTGCCAGCAGCTTGGCCCTAGCGGAGAACACCGGGGAGCTGTTTTTT.

V gene TRBV5-1 combines with J gene TRBJ2-5, with a tentative D call TRBD2 (6 bases). The CDR3 has 13 amino acids. V was trimmed by 7 bases and J by 2 bases, leaving 12 bases between them. The germline V gene has CDR1 SGHRS and CDR2 YFSETQ. The CDR3 region is CASSLGGQETQYF. CDR3 sequence (DNA): TGCGCCAGCTCTCTCGGGGGACAAGAGACCCAGTACTTC.

This clone was observed once. This sample also contains other DNA sequences that code for the same CDR3. The chain uses TRBV5-1 and TRBJ2-5; 9 nucleotides align to TRBD1. Trimming took 1 base from V and 4 from J; bases not matched to a gene: 2. The CDR3 consists of 14 residues. The germline CDR1 and CDR2 sequences are SGHRS and YFSETQ. CDR3 bases: TGCGCCAGCAGCTTGTGGGGACAGGGAGAGACCCAGTACTTC. Its translation: CASSLWGQGETQYF.

V usage is TRBV6-1 and J usage is TRBJ2-7; D is perhaps TRBD2 (5 bases). Trimming pared 7 bases from V and 2 bases from J, leaving 12 bases between. Germline values: CDR1 MNHNS, CDR2 SASEGT. This CDR3 has 13 amino acids. In DNA, the CDR3 is TGTGCCAGCACTCCGGGATCACCCTACGAGCAGTACTTC. It specifies CASTPGSPYEQYF.

The CDR3 here is CASSSGQSFYGYTF. In DNA, the CDR3 is TGTGCCAGCAGCTCCGGACAGAGCTTCTATGGCTACACCTTC. This rearrangement joins TRBV28 to TRBJ1-2; a possible D gene is TRBD1 (6 bases). There are 14 residues in the CDR3. Between the trimmed V and J ends, which lost 6 bases and 4 bases, there was a span of 15 bases. CDR1 and CDR2 (germline): MDHEN, SYDVKM.

This clone was observed a few times. The sample contains more than one DNA sequence encoding this CDR3. The chain joins TRBV5-5 to TRBJ2-7, with 7 positions matching TRBD2. Germline lookup yields CDR1 SGHKS and CDR2 YYEKEE (reference sequence). Trimming cost V 0 bases and J 6 bases; bases outside gene matches: 3. The CDR3 runs 13 residues. CDR3 sequence: CASSLEWGGEQYF. The DNA for the CDR3 is TGTGCCAGCAGCTTGGAATGGGGGGGCGAGCAGTACTTC.

The chain combines TRBV7-6 with TRBJ2-2; 7 nucleotides align to TRBD1. Germline V gene lookup returns CDR1 SGHVS and CDR2 FNYEAQ. There are 16 residues in the CDR3. J gave up 6 bases and V 7 bases, and 14 bases lay outside the gene matches. The CDR3 protein is CASTPRMGQGAGELFF. The CDR3, as DNA: TGTGCCAGCACCCCGAGGATGGGGCAGGGGGCCGGGGAGCTGTTTTTT.

The chain employs TRBV11-2 and TRBJ2-4; the match to TRBD2 covers 14 bases. In germline, CDR1 is SGHAT, CDR2 FQNNGV. Losses at the gene ends were 5 bases for V and 8 bases for J; bases not matched to a gene: 2. The CDR3 covers 14 residues. This chain's CDR3 is CASSPTSGRDIQYF. In nucleotides, the CDR3 is TGTGCCAGCAGCCCGACTAGCGGGAGGGACATTCAGTACTTC.